This T cell receptor beta chain comes out of a study of identical twins. TCRdb re-analysed the 5' RACE reads in MiXCR, keeping a single row per CDR3 protein. Counted here are some 500,000 distinct CDR3 sequences, more than 9% occurring once; the ten biggest clones make up approximately 3.2%. The CDR3 runs 15 residues. Between the trimmed V and J ends, which lost 7 bases and 2 bases, there was a span of 18 bases. Germline V gives CDR1 MDHEN, CDR2 SYDVKM. This clonotype was observed at least ten times. The same specimen was also included in a second study, on yellow fever vaccine responses in identical twins.

This receptor was identified in a woman younger than 35 in good health. The V call is TRBV28, the J call TRBJ2-7; possible D gene TRBD2, 5 bases. Material: PBMCs. CDR3 protein: CASTPLEGDPYEQYF. CDR3 nucleotides: TGTGCCAGCACCCCCCTTGAGGGAGACCCCTACGAGCAGTACTTC.